Listed here is a single T cell receptor beta chain. This clonotype was observed a few times. The antigen it binds to is not known. No quality values exist for individual bases; no much larger clone is one base distant. The cysteine opens and the phenylalanine closes a CDR3 of 15 amino acids. Only the CDR3 portion is preserved as DNA: 45 bases, with reading frame beginning at the first base. The donors were roughly 38 Caucasian individuals from Russia, aged roughly 6 to 100 years, who were systemically healthy. Ten milliliters of peripheral blood were drawn from each donor into EDTA-treated Vacutainer tubes. PBMCs were isolated by Ficoll-Paque density-gradient centrifugation, with at least 7 million obtained per sample. Trizol reagent was used to extract total RNA from PBMCs, with at least 6 micrograms per sample. The percentages of naive CD45RAhigh/CD27high T cells were determined by flow cytometry on a PBMC aliquot from every donor.

This sample is drawn from a study of blood T cells in healthy people across ages (dated by TCRdb to the mid-2010s). As for the study more broadly: In model experiments, template switching captured about one uniquely barcoded TCR beta cDNA molecule for every two T cells. To track age-related changes in TCR beta repertoire diversity, the study relied on deep sequencing normalized with unique cDNA molecular identifiers. The donors were split into four age groups: young (average around 15 years), middle-aged (about 40), aged (around 67) and long-lived (roughly 77). Using the same blood draw, the study looked at two additional independent replicas of 1 million unique cDNA reads for two donors, one aged 18 to 30 and the other aged 80 or older.

The investigation overall reported the following: As age increased, observed TCR beta diversity per million T cells dropped in a roughly linear way, and a significant reduction was already evident by age around 41. Conclusive comparison of naive and antigen-experienced compartments was prevented by the profiling of bulk unsorted PBMCs. There was a strong correlation between observed TCR beta diversity and the percentage of naive T cells measured by flow cytometry. Compared with the aged group, the long-lived group had more naive CD4+ T cells, fewer expanded clones and increased TCR diversity, suggesting age selection. Total diversity estimates from one million sequenced T cells were considered lower bounds and underestimates. Donor CMV infection status was unknown, potentially confounding age-related changes in expanded clonotypes.

The method behind the library was 5' RACE. TCRdb names Illumina HiSeq 2500 as the instrument used. A second about 7 to 11 cycle PCR used a sample-barcoded 5' primer and a J-beta primer mix. Each TCR beta cDNA molecule received a unique molecular identifier from a template-switch 5' adaptor carrying 12 random nucleotides. Each sample yielded at least 2.5 million CDR3-containing paired-end reads. First-strand cDNA was synthesized from all RNA with the Mint cDNA synthesis kit, primed by a TRBC-specific oligonucleotide. Following uracil-DNA glycosylase treatment, all cDNA underwent a first 18-cycle PCR with the universal primers M1SS and BC2_uni_R. Turning to the authors' computational methods: Each sample was normalized by randomly selecting 1 million high-quality reads, each carrying a distinct molecular identifier. Reads sharing molecular identifiers were discarded rather than binned into consensus sequences. MiTCR, with a Q25 quality threshold and the strictest error-elimination algorithm, was used for CDR3 identification, clonotype clustering and error correction. Lower-bound total TCR beta diversity was estimated with a nonparametric unseen species model using Euler transformation. TCRdb reanalyzed the raw reads on its own, using fastp at Q25 for trimming and MiXCR for clone calling, and kept in-frame beta chains. Each CDR3 protein appears once, grouped with its most common genes and DNA. The V and J calls shown here were made by TCRdb, not taken from the authors' results. For this sample there are around 700,000 distinct CDR3 sequences; 20% to 25% appear just once. Together, the top ten hold under 10% of the sample.

These sequences were also reported in another study, on T cells of mothers and their children. Taken from the second paper: Nine systemically healthy Caucasian individuals served as donors, namely three mothers together with their six children. cDNA synthesis consumed the entire amount of extracted RNA, loaded at approximately 1.6 ug RNA in each 15 ul reaction. In the second PCR, sample barcodes and 2-4 random nucleotides were introduced via the M1S primer. Over 8.5 million TCR beta CDR3 reads were obtained for each mother, and approximately 3 million reads were obtained for each child. Thymic selection similarly shapes TCR recombination output in related and unrelated pairs, with minor effect from inherited differences. Normalized repertoire overlap was always found to be slightly, but never significantly, higher in related mother-child pairs than in unrelated mother-child pairs. No persistent microchimeric T cell clones were found, with a detection sensitivity of approximately 100 clones per million clonotypes. The study used deep NGS to compare TCR beta repertoires of mothers and children, seeking features distinguishing related mother-child pairs from unrelated individuals. The mean age was around 40 +/- 4 years for the mothers and roughly 10 +/- 4 years for the children. After adapter ligation was performed with NEBNext reagents, the libraries were sequenced on an Illumina HiSeq 2000 with 100+100 nt paired-end reads. To prevent cross-contamination, the mother and child libraries were prepared a month apart and were sequenced in separate runs. For each donor, between about 500,000 and 2,200,000 distinct TCR beta clonotypes were identified. Naive TCR beta clonotypes were estimated from low-frequency clonotypes matched to each donor's FACS-determined naive share, without sorting.

Sequencing input: blood. This clonotype was sampled from a boy aged 10-17 years in good health. The chain links TRBV12-3 or TRBV12-4 with TRBJ2-1; 9 bases in the junction line up with TRBD2. The J call may be in error: the DNA end matches TRBJ2-7 better. This receptor carries the CDR3 CASSRSGGPPYEQYF. Here is the DNA: TGTGCCAGCAGTCGAAGCGGGGGGCCACCGTACGAGCAGTACTTC.